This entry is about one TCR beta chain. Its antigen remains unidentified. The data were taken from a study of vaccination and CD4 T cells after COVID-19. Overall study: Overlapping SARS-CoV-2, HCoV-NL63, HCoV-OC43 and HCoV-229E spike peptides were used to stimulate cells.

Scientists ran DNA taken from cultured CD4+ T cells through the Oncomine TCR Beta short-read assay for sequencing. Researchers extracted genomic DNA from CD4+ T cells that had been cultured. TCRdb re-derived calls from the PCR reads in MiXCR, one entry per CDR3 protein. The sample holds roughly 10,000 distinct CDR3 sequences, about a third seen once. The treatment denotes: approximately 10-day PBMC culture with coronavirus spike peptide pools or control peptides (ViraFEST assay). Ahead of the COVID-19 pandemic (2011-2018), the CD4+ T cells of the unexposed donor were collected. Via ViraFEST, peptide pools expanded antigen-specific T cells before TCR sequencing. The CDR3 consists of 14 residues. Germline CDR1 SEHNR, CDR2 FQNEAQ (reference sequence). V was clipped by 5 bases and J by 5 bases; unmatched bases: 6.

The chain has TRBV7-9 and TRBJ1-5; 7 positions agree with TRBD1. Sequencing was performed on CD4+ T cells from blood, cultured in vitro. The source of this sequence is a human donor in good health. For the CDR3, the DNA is TGTGCCAGCAGCCTGACAGGGAGGGATCAGCCCCAGCATTTT. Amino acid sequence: CASSLTGRDQPQHF. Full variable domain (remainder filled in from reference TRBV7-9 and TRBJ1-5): DTGVSQNPRHKITKRGQNVTFRCDPISEHNRLYWYRQTLGQGPEFLTYFQNEAQLEKSRLLSDRFSAERPKGSFSTLEIQRTEQGDSAMYLCASSLTGRDQPQHFGDGTRLSIL.